Listed below are T cell receptor beta chains from one sample, sequenced in a study of blood T cell repertoires in COVID-19. TCRdb's copy holds only in-frame clones and misses some; the assay was immunoSEQ multiplex PCR. The data contain about 140,000 clones, roughly 76% of them seen just once; the ten biggest clones take up roughly 9%. The material sequenced was peripheral blood. The receptors come from a woman aged 45-59 years with active or convalescent COVID-19. The conserved cysteine and the conserved F or W are not part of the CDR3 here. Size tells how often a clone was seen (once, few, many) or the class of an expanded clone, and some rows leave it out.

cdr3_aa j_call clone_size v_call
ASSHPTSGGTTGELF TRBJ2-2 - TRBV7-2
SVARQMNTEAF TRBJ1-1 - TRBV29-1
ASSFRDPGAYEQY TRBJ2-7 - TRBV5-6
ASGVAGGTYEQF TRBJ2-1 once TRBV11-2
ASSPSGGRAINEQF TRBJ2-1 - TRBV19
ASSARTSNEQF TRBJ2-1 - TRBV2
ASIKEVQGSSYNEQF TRBJ2-1 - TRBV7-9
ASSLQQVSYEQY TRBJ2-7 once TRBV28
ASGRDSYSNQPQH TRBJ1-5 - TRBV2
ATSRAGDRGLINEKLF TRBJ1-4 - TRBV15
ATSSIYNEQF TRBJ2-1 - TRBV15
ASSLDRVYEQY TRBJ2-7 - TRBV6-6
ASSRTGERNTEAF TRBJ1-1 - TRBV6-5
ASSRIPFESGTGVRSNYGYT TRBJ1-2 - TRBV7-6
ASSQGAQGSGANVLT TRBJ2-6 - TRBV4-2
ASSLGRNTEAF TRBJ1-1 - TRBV11-2
ATSANAVLSGNTIY TRBJ1-3 - TRBV24-1
ASSSTGNTEAF TRBJ1-1 - TRBV12-3/TRBV12-4
ASSFSQGEGNSPLH TRBJ1-6 - TRBV9
ASSLTADTGELF TRBJ2-2 - TRBV14
ASSLSGDTGELF TRBJ2-2 - TRBV7-2
AWSSRTNTEAF TRBJ1-1 once TRBV30
ASSSHGLPLANVLT TRBJ2-6 - TRBV4-1
ASSYGRRGEKLF TRBJ1-4 - TRBV6-6
ASSQGFDRAGNTIY TRBJ1-3 - TRBV4-3
ASSLHLTQGSRTADTQY TRBJ2-3 - TRBV28
ASSAGGPRFYEQY TRBJ2-7 - TRBV7-6
ASSLPGQGIYGYT TRBJ1-2 - TRBV19
ASSYDPPQGATEAF TRBJ1-1 - TRBV6-5
ASKGAGDEQF TRBJ2-1 - TRBV7-2
AISESQTNSPLH TRBJ1-6 - TRBV10-3
ASSVGTSGTSTDTQY TRBJ2-3 - TRBV9
ASSMGQGVNTGELF TRBJ2-2 - TRBV5-5
ATSRSHRGGPDTQY TRBJ2-3 - TRBV15
SVEHNEKLF TRBJ1-4 - TRBV29-1
ASSDSILAGGEQF TRBJ2-1 once TRBV6-4
ASSRDYTYNEQF TRBJ2-1 few TRBV14
ASSMMASTDTQY TRBJ2-3 once TRBV19
ASSDRTGDNQPQH TRBJ1-5 - TRBV2
ASSQEGTRAGKTQY TRBJ2-5 few TRBV3-1/TRBV3-2
ASSLRSRGTEAF TRBJ1-1 - TRBV7-3
ASRDLGGPETQY TRBJ2-5 - TRBV3-1/TRBV3-2
ASTLSNGQVTDTQY TRBJ2-3 - TRBV7-8
SASQRDRGQYYGYT TRBJ1-2 - TRBV20-1
ASSSHTSGEPQETQY TRBJ2-5 - TRBV6-2/TRBV6-3
ASRDSGTGELF TRBJ2-2 - TRBV2
AYHGRGINYGYT TRBJ1-2 - TRBV2
ASSLGLAGTDTQY TRBJ2-3 few TRBV7-3
AISGIGLAEDEQF TRBJ2-1 - TRBV10-3
ASSLEGHRTDTQY TRBJ2-3 - TRBV5-1
SASRLENQPQH TRBJ1-5 once TRBV20-1
ASSLVRGSKNIQY TRBJ2-4 - TRBV7-8
ASSQDLGGTLSNQPQH TRBJ1-5 - TRBV4-3
ASSPGQGHNEKLF TRBJ1-4 - TRBV7-7
ASSISRGETQY TRBJ2-5 - TRBV7-2
ASSLGTGLYGYT TRBJ1-2 - TRBV6-5
ASFQGISEKLF TRBJ1-4 - TRBV6-6
ASSRGALAEQY TRBJ2-7 once TRBV7-8
ASSPQWAGARNTQY TRBJ2-3 - TRBV28
SASYASADTQY TRBJ2-3 - TRBV20-1